This TCR beta chain was retrieved from a study of cytomegalovirus exposure and HLA in healthy donors (dated by TCRdb to 2017 to 2019). For context, the study as a whole: According to an earlier analysis of 587 of the donors, 150 million to 200 million T cells yielded over 90 million unique TCR beta sequences and about 280 Gb of sequence data. Around 320 gigabases of sequencing data and 70 million to 100 million unique TCR sequences were included in an early release covering roughly 700 HLA-typed donors. Of the roughly 400 genotyped donors, about 80% fell in the genetic ancestry cluster associated with self-reported Caucasian donors. The study aimed to test whether signatures of past pathogen exposure could be identified by cataloging public T cell receptors. Using immunosequencing, the study profiled T cell repertoires from roughly 650 subjects and related those repertoires to cytomegalovirus serostatus. In addition to the first cohort of roughly 700 subjects, a separate validation cohort of approximately 120 different subjects was used. The study combined high-throughput TCR immunosequencing, statistical association of individual TCRs with disease status, and machine learning to predict cytomegalovirus infection status. In a later analysis, previously published TCR beta repertoires from about 640 donors were re-analyzed and high-resolution HLA genotyping was added so that TCR occurrence patterns could be studied. The later analysis used no new phenotypic data to find candidate immune exposures, relying instead on TCR beta sequences and their occurrence across donors. To decide whether each TCR beta V gene segment behaved as functional or pseudogenic, an earlier analysis of nearly 600 of the donors relied on high-throughput TCR beta sequencing. Donor age, sex, ethnicity and CMV serostatus were compiled alongside the repertoire data. A later genetic analysis used genome-wide SNP genotypes for about 65% of the roughly 700 donors, treating that subset as a discovery cohort. All discovery cohort repertoires had been generated using a single sequencing platform. HLA typing included class I and class II loci at four-digit resolution. The number of typed donors differed by locus: about 620-640 for A, B, C, DRB1 and DQB1; approximately 520 for DQA1; approximately 610 for DPA1; and roughly 490 for DPB1. Roughly 5 DR-DQ haplotypes were handled as single units for association and clustering because linkage in the cohort was strong. Among 398 genotyped donors of the cohort, an average of 235,054 unique TCR beta nucleotide sequences were sequenced per donor, 15% to 20% of them non-productive.

The junction shows trimming of 4 bases on V and 2 bases on J, plus 9 bases between the germline ends. Sequences SGHRS (CDR1) and YFSETQ (CDR2) are obtained from the germline V gene. The CDR3 numbers 13 residues from cysteine through phenylalanine. Here the CDR3 DNA is all that survives: 39 bases in frame from base 1. For this clone: Its antigen is still unknown. The input lacks base qualities; no much larger clone sits a single base away.

The cohort was made up of about 670 healthy bone marrow donors. At the time of sampling, all cohort members were nominally healthy, though unrecorded immune exposures were likely present. The donor tested CMV seronegative and was one of the 352 seronegative cohort members. Each donor provided a peripheral blood sample, and peripheral blood mononuclear cells were used for TCR beta sequencing. Genomic DNA extraction from the blood cell samples was performed with the Qiagen DNeasy Blood Extraction Kit. The library relied on the immunoSEQ multiplex PCR assay. A mixture of 60 forward primers for TCR Vbeta segments and 13 reverse primers for TCR Jbeta segments was used in the multiplex PCR. Amplification of the CDR3 region of rearranged TCR beta genes was performed with a multiplex PCR assay on genomic DNA. The amplified TCR beta libraries were sequenced on the Illumina HiSeq System as 87-base-pair reads. In the authors' own workflow: In a later analysis, tens of millions of unique TCR beta chains were counted across the roughly 610 repertoires, and around 11 million of these chains were shared by at least two donors. A nearest-neighbor algorithm error-corrected the raw reads and collapsed the reads into unique sequences, merging closely related sequences to remove PCR and sequencing errors. To assign V, D and J gene segments, CDR3 sequences were aligned to IMGT reference sequences. For a sequence to be retained, a match of at least six nucleotides to both a V gene segment and a J gene segment was required. A rearrangement counted as productive if the CDR3 had no stop codons and remained in frame with V and J, and every other rearrangement counted as non-productive. CDR3 was defined by IMGT convention, running from the second conserved V-encoded cysteine to the conserved J-encoded phenylalanine. In an earlier analysis of 587 of the donors, sequences lacking an unambiguous match to a single V gene segment were excluded. An earlier analysis of around 600 of the donors classified V segments as functional when productive rearrangements were above 56.7% and as segregating when the standard deviation between donors was above 5%. A statistical classification framework was developed to diagnose cytomegalovirus status using the catalog of TCR beta chain sequences. A later analysis assigned V and J genes by comparing TCR nucleotide sequences with IMGT/GENE-DB human TR gene sequences. A later analysis assigned CDR3 sequences and most-parsimonious VDJ recombination scenarios with the TCRdist pipeline. In a later analysis, every TCR beta chain was defined by the combination of its CDR3 amino acid sequence and its V-gene family, and reads without a unique V-gene family were dropped. As a way to deal with suspected cross-contamination and a sequencing artifact, a later analysis dropped 450 to 600 nucleotide sequences that were highly shared and had low generation probability. For each public chain, a later analysis derived a clonal expansion index from normalized ranks of inferred template counts within each repertoire. In a later analysis, generation probabilities were computed using a VDJ recombination model fitted to out-of-frame rearrangements, and the results were checked against IGoR. Hypergeometric tests were used in a later analysis to score TCR-TCR, TCR-HLA and TCR-CMV co-occurrence, with a repertoire-size bias correction applied to the TCR pairs. In a later analysis, false discovery rates were estimated by permuting HLA or CMV assignments 20 times. In a later analysis, co-occurring TCRs were grouped using DBSCAN, and TCRdist sequence similarity was added for clustering within HLA-allele-positive subsets. For co-occurrence clustering, repertoires with fewer than 30,000 or more than 120,000 public chains were excluded, along with five repertoires with anomalous nucleotide sharing. TCRdb mirrors the immuneACCESS table, restricted to in-frame sequences. Some clones are absent from its copies; in checked studies, under half trace to an unresolved V gene, and the reason for the others is unknown. Clone size and V and J calls were adopted from that table, with D and trimming inferred from the DNA. The sample includes about 150,000 clones, with about 80% observed a single time. 4% to 4.5% of the sample rests with the top ten.

General findings and caveats noted by the study authors: In vitro tests confirmed that a few of the cytomegalovirus-associated TCR beta chains recognize cytomegalovirus antigens. A later analysis found that HLA-associated TCR beta chains were more clonally expanded and had lower generation probabilities than equally common non-associated chains. In a later analysis, most CMV-associated TCR beta chains were found to appear HLA-restricted, with HLA associations seemingly driven largely by CMV exposure. HLA typing was unavailable for some donors at each locus, so association tests used only the typed subset. Only TCR beta chains were sequenced in this cohort, and the absence of alpha or paired-chain data limited detectable features. In a later analysis, several top co-occurrence clusters were reported to appear linked to parvovirus B19, influenza, CMV and Epstein-Barr virus. A further reported finding was that TCR beta sequences accurately predicted the HLA-A and HLA-B alleles for most subjects in the first cohort. The study listed 164 TCR beta chains as associated with cytomegalovirus. Because the 87-base-pair reads could not distinguish some IMGT-functional V segments, including TRBV6-2 and TRBV6-3, those segments were excluded. A cluster of highly shared sequence variants was judged likely to represent a technical artifact of the sequencing pipeline. Sequencing depth was assumed to be roughly uniform across donors in the presence/absence analyses, though that assumption may not hold. In an earlier analysis of about 600 of the donors, most TCR beta V segments appeared in productive rearrangements about 90% or about 30% of the time, broadly matching IMGT annotations. In a later genetic analysis, a missense DCLRE1C variant was associated with V-gene and J-gene trimming of TCR beta chains, and the association was replicated in an independent cohort. Immune exposure information for the cohort was limited to CMV serostatus. A later analysis found that TCR association rates varied across HLA loci, with DRB1 alleles showing the most associated TCRs and HLA-C alleles the fewest. While some public TCRs were present in many individuals, most TCR sequences turned up only very rarely across donors. In a later analysis, around 15,000 TCR beta sequences were associated with specific HLA alleles at a false discovery rate of 0.05. In a later genetic analysis, fewer N-insertions in productive TCRs were reported among donors in an Asian-associated ancestry cluster than the roughly 700-donor mean. When HLA alleles, especially DR and DQ, strongly co-occurred, attributing TCR associations to individual alleles was difficult. Because counts were too low, about 18 rarely observed V segments, including chromosome 9 orphons, were excluded from the earlier analysis of a few hundred of the donors. Correlated functional status among segregating V segments might be attributable to linkage disequilibrium, but an unknown experimental factor could not be ruled out. The authors suggested that the approach could potentially be generalized to other disease states and immunological phenotypes. The classifier was reported to diagnose cytomegalovirus status with high specificity and sensitivity in both the original cohort and the validation cohort.

The sample comprised PBMCs. The chain uses TRBV5-1 and TRBJ1-1, with the D gene not clear enough to name. The receptor was derived from a woman aged 40 to 49 in good health and CMV-seronegative. In nucleotide form, the sequence is TGCGCCAGCAGCCGTTATTATAACACTGAAGCTTTCTTT. The encoded protein is CASSRYYNTEAFF.